This TCR beta chain appears in the sequencing data of a study of T cells expressing NK-cell markers. CDR3 length: 14 residues. Germline lookup yields CDR1 SGHRS and CDR2 YFSETQ. Production of TCR beta cDNA relied on 5'RACE template switching with UMIs. One entry per CDR3 protein, without DNA, is what TCRdb gives after re-calling the 5' RACE reads. The listing contains approximately 550,000 distinct CDR3 sequences. The source is a young man in good health. Source material: blood T cells: a sorted CD56 or NKG2C T cell subset, CD4+ or CD8+ T cells, or bulk PBMC T cells (not recorded which). The chain employs TRBV5-1 and TRBJ1-6. CDR3 sequence: CASSLDRTNSPLHF.